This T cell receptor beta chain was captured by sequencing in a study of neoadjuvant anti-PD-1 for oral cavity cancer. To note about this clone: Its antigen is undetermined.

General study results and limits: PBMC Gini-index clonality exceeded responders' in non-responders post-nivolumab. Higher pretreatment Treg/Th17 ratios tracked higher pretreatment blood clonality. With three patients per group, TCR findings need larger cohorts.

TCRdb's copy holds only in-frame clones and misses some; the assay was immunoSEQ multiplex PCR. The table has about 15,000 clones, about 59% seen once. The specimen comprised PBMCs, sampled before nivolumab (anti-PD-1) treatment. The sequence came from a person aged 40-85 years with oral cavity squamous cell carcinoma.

The DNA for the CDR3 is TGTGCCACTGGTTGGGGAGAGACCCAGTACTTC. Protein sequence: CATGWGETQYF. V and J are TRBV30 and TRBJ2-5; D gene ambiguous. From germline, CDR1 is GTSNPN and CDR2 SVGIG (reference sequence). The CDR3 runs 11 residues. With 8 bases removed from V and 4 bases from J, the gap between germline ends came to 11 bases. The variable domain in full, with the rest retrieved from reference TRBV30 and TRBJ2-5, is SQTIHQWPATLVQPVGSPLSLECTVEGTSNPNLYWYRQAAGRGLQLLFYSVGIGQISSEVPQNLSASRPQDRQFILSSKKLLLSDSGFYLCATGWGETQYFGPGTRLLVL.